A selection of T cell receptor beta chains follows, all from one sample in a study of OX40 agonist ivuxolimab in advanced cancers. The method was immunoSEQ multiplex PCR; TCRdb's version includes in-frame clones alone and lacks a portion of them. This table holds about 99,000 clones, around 95% found once. Sequencing used CD4+ or CD8+ T cells sorted from blood, obtained in a trial of the OX40 agonist ivuxolimab. The receptors shown here come from an adult with an advanced solid tumor such as melanoma, head and neck, liver or kidney cancer. Each CDR3 is given without its conserved first and last residue. A D gene is named only where the DNA matches it firmly. The size entry is marked missing in some rows and otherwise reads once, few, many or a size class.

v_call	clone_size	j_call	d_call	cdr3_aa
TRBV7-8	NA	TRBJ2-7	TRBD1	ASSTGQGVYEQY
TRBV9	once	TRBJ2-6	NA	ASSVEPSGANVLT
TRBV27	NA	TRBJ2-4	TRBD2	ASSPRPTSGRDIQY
TRBV13	NA	TRBJ1-2	NA	ASSNRNFDGYT
TRBV27	NA	TRBJ2-3	NA	ASSLFRGTDTQY
TRBV10-2	NA	TRBJ2-1	NA	ASSEWGNEQF
TRBV28	NA	TRBJ2-7	NA	ASSSDSSYEQY
TRBV14	NA	TRBJ2-1	NA	ASSQEVRVGNEQF
TRBV10-3	few	TRBJ1-1	TRBD1	AISEQDRVGRAF
TRBV7-9	NA	TRBJ1-6	NA	ASREAGSPLH
TRBV10-3	NA	TRBJ1-2	NA	AISGTENYGYT
TRBV5-4	NA	TRBJ2-7	NA	ASSLGGQGH
TRBV5-6	once	TRBJ2-1	NA	ASSFQGYNEQF
TRBV9	NA	TRBJ2-7	TRBD2	ASSVGGSGSYEQY
TRBV7-8	NA	TRBJ1-5	NA	ASSTDPRAQPQH
TRBV28	NA	TRBJ2-3	TRBD2	ASSRGLAGEGTDTQY
TRBV27	NA	TRBJ2-3	NA	ATTGPVTQY
TRBV6-1	once	TRBJ2-2	NA	AIDGGIIGELF
TRBV7-6	NA	TRBJ2-2	TRBD2	ASSLNLRTSGSSGTGELF
TRBV27	NA	TRBJ1-1	TRBD1	ASSSTGGDTEAF
TRBV18	NA	TRBJ2-2	NA	ASSPLLSPGPSNTGELF
TRBV9	once	TRBJ2-7	NA	ASSALAFDEQY
TRBV4-1	NA	TRBJ2-1	NA	ASSQDPTVRAEQF
TRBV28	NA	TRBJ2-2	NA	ASIGGNTGELF
TRBV27	NA	TRBJ2-1	NA	ASSFPSGLSTYNEQF
TRBV15	NA	TRBJ2-3	TRBD2	ATSRLAGADTQY
TRBV7-8	NA	TRBJ2-3	NA	ASSFGYLSTDTQY
TRBV5-1	NA	TRBJ1-5	TRBD1	ASSFLGQPNQPQH
TRBV5-4	NA	TRBJ2-1	TRBD2	ASSSQRGGWDEQF
TRBV20-1	NA	TRBJ2-3	TRBD2	SYRAGGTQY
TRBV27	NA	TRBJ1-2	NA	ASSLEGTGGYT
TRBV18	NA	TRBJ2-5	NA	ASSPADLGEETQY
TRBV7-3	NA	TRBJ2-2	NA	ASSVKENTGELF
TRBV11-2	NA	TRBJ2-7	TRBD2	ASSETSQGPYEQY
TRBV2	NA	TRBJ2-3	TRBD2	ASSERASGPDTQY
TRBV6-5	NA	TRBJ2-7	TRBD1	ASSYSGTGIYEQY
TRBV5-1	NA	TRBJ1-1	TRBD1	ASSGWTGAGAEAF
TRBV7-9	NA	TRBJ1-2	NA	ASSEGGTPVDGYT
TRBV7-9	once	TRBJ2-7	NA	ASSPAGGHYEQY
TRBV27	NA	TRBJ1-1	NA	ASSLAEYLMNTEAF
TRBV5-4	NA	TRBJ1-2	TRBD1	ASSLVDRGNYGYT
TRBV27	NA	TRBJ1-5	NA	ASSPGTMERPQH
TRBV30	NA	TRBJ2-3	NA	AWSSGSTDTQY
TRBV2	NA	TRBJ2-7	TRBD1	ASSSGTGFYEQY
TRBV9	NA	TRBJ2-7	NA	ASSRTDSYEQY
TRBV5-6	once	TRBJ1-3	NA	ASSSTPNSGNTIY
TRBV28	NA	TRBJ1-6	TRBD1	ASSFNRRQGAYNSPLH
TRBV11-3	NA	TRBJ2-1	NA	ASSSGTKNPQF
TRBV28	NA	TRBJ2-7	NA	ASSFRGPGYEQY
TRBV18	NA	TRBJ1-1	NA	ASSNTEAF
TRBV29-1	once	TRBJ1-2	NA	SVEDQHRFVRGGYT
TRBV7-3	NA	TRBJ2-3	TRBD2	ASSLVAGGGTDTQY
TRBV28	NA	TRBJ2-1	NA	ASSTPGYEQF
TRBV29-1	NA	TRBJ2-1	NA	SVEGDTEGYNEQF
TRBV27	NA	TRBJ2-1	NA	ASSLRGGPHEQF
TRBV28	NA	TRBJ2-3	TRBD2	ALTPREGPDTQY
TRBV19	NA	TRBJ2-1	NA	ASSHLTIVAPNEQF